The 19 T cell receptor beta chains given below trace back to one sample, sequenced in a study of cytomegalovirus exposure and HLA in healthy donors. The data were produced by immunoSEQ multiplex PCR, yet TCRdb's version contains in-frame clones alone and is incomplete. This table has around 150,000 clones, roughly 86% appearing once. Sequences were obtained from PBMCs. These receptors all come from a woman aged 18-30 years in good health and CMV-seropositive.

Points on this clone: Mismatch with germline at one junction end may stem from a read error. The chain uses TRBV7-7 and TRBJ2-5, with D possibly matching TRBD1 (6 bases). Germline V lookup: CDR1 SSHAT, CDR2 FNYEAQ (reference sequence). This CDR3 comprises 13 residues. The DNA for the CDR3 is TGTGCTAGCAGCGCCACAGGGATGGAGACCCAGTACTTC. Amino acid sequence: CASSATGMETQYF. Supplemented by reference TRBV7-7 and TRBJ2-5, the full variable domain reads GAGVSQSPRYKVTKRGQDVTLRCDPISSHATLYWYQQALGQGPEFLTYFNYEAQPDKSGLPSDRFSAERPEGSISTLTIQRTEQRDSAMYRCASSATGMETQYFGPGTRLLVL.

The rearrangement joins TRBV2 to TRBJ1-2; TRBD1 is a possible D gene (5 bases). The germline V gene has CDR1 SNHLY and CDR2 FYNNEI. V was cut by 10 bases and J by 1 base, with 10 bases left in between. The CDR3 extends over 12 amino acids. The CDR3 sequence: CATMTVNYGYTF. The CDR3 DNA reads TGTGCCACCATGACAGTTAACTATGGCTACACCTTC.

The CDR3 sequence is CASSPPRTNMNTEAFF. CDR3 DNA sequence: TGCGCCAGCAGCCCACCGCGGACAAACATGAACACTGAAGCTTTCTTT. The chain recombines TRBV5-1 with TRBJ1-1, with D possibly TRBD1 on 5 matching bases. CDR3 length: 16 amino acids. V shed 4 bases and J shed 0 bases, with 16 bases lying between them. Germline assignment: CDR1 SGHRS and CDR2 YFSETQ.

The J gene is TRBJ2-2, the V gene TRBV5-1, with 11 bases matching TRBD1. V shed 5 bases and J 1 base; nucleotides not matched to a gene: 4. Germline V gene lookup returns CDR1 SGHRS and CDR2 YFSETQ. The CDR3 runs to 16 residues. The CDR3 region has the DNA TGCGCCAGCAGTGCGGGACAGGGGGTGAACACCGGGGAGCTGTTTTTT. Translated: CASSAGQGVNTGELFF.

This sequence joins TRBV10-3 and TRBJ2-1; 8 nucleotides match TRBD1. The germline CDR1 and CDR2 sequences are ENHRY and SYGVKD. The ends lost 0 bases at V and 9 bases at J; junction bases unmatched: 1. The CDR3 consists of 13 residues. The CDR3 sequence is CAISESQGAEQFF. In DNA form, the CDR3 reads TGTGCCATCAGTGAGTCCCAGGGGGCTGAGCAGTTCTTC.

This clone was picked up one time. This chain connects TRBV9 to TRBJ1-4; D remains unclear. CDR1 is SGDLS and CDR2 is YYNGEE in the germline V gene. The CDR3 has 14 residues. With 0 bases removed from V and 9 bases from J, the gap between germline ends came to 12 bases. In DNA form, the CDR3 reads TGTGCCAGCAGCGTAGGAGGGAGAATGAAAAAACTGTTTTTT. Protein product: CASSVGGRMKKLFF.

This clone is a singleton in its sample. This rearrangement joins TRBV6-1 to TRBJ1-1; D is ambiguous. Germline V gives CDR1 MNHNS, CDR2 SASEGT. The CDR3 runs to 14 residues. Trimming left V 3 bases short and J 5 bases short, with 13 bases between. In nucleotides, the CDR3 is TGTGCCAGCAGTGATTTAGGGCGGGGAACTGAAGCTTTCTTT. It codes for CASSDLGRGTEAFF.

The chain combines TRBV5-1 with TRBJ2-7, with a weak D call TRBD1 (6 bases). The V end was cut by 3 bases, the J end by 4 bases, with 17 bases between. The CDR3 runs to 15 residues. Germline V lookup: CDR1 SGHRS, CDR2 YFSETQ. CDR3: CASSYDQGMVYEQYF. The CDR3, as DNA: TGCGCCAGCAGCTACGATCAGGGGATGGTTTACGAGCAGTACTTC.

In its sample, this clone was seen a few times. The genes are TRBV15 and TRBJ1-1; D call uncertain. Germline assignment: CDR1 LNHNV and CDR2 YYDKDF (reference sequence). The CDR3 covers 15 residues. The germline V and J ends were trimmed by 0 bases and 3 bases, with 11 bases remaining between them. The CDR3 loop reads CATSRDFPRDTEAFF. In nucleotides, the CDR3 is TGTGCCACCAGCAGAGATTTTCCGAGGGACACTGAAGCTTTCTTT.

V gene TRBV2 combines with J gene TRBJ2-1; 10 nucleotides line up with TRBD2. The CDR3 length is 15 residues. CDR1 SNHLY and CDR2 FYNNEI come from the germline V gene. The ends lost 2 bases at V and 8 bases at J; junction bases unmatched: 6. CDR3 nucleotide sequence: TGTGCCAGCAGTGAATTTAGCGGGAGGAGTTATGAGCAGTTCTTC. It is translated as CASSEFSGRSYEQFF. The complete variable domain, with remaining parts taken from reference TRBV2 and TRBJ2-1, reads EPEVTQTPSHQVTQMGQEVILRCVPISNHLYFYWYRQILGQKVEFLVSFYNNEISEKSEIFDDQFSVERPDGSNFTLKIRSTKLEDSAMYFCASSEFSGRSYEQFFGPGTRLTVL.

This sequence joins TRBV14 and TRBJ2-6; D ambiguous. With 2 bases removed from V and 0 bases from J, the gap between germline ends came to 14 bases. The CDR3 extends over 18 amino acids. CDR1 and CDR2 from the germline V gene are SGHDN and FVKESK. The CDR3 region has the DNA TGTGCCAGCAGCCAAAGAATCGGGTCCAACTCTGGGGCCAACGTCCTGACTTTC. Protein: CASSQRIGSNSGANVLTF. The entire variable domain, with the rest obtained from reference TRBV14 and TRBJ2-6, is as follows: EAGVTQFPSHSVIEKGQTVTLRCDPISGHDNLYWYRRVMGKEIKFLLHFVKESKQDESGMPNNRFLAERTGGTYSTLKVQPAELEDSGVYFCASSQRIGSNSGANVLTFGAGSRLTVL.

The rearrangement links TRBV7-3 to TRBJ2-2; 12 positions agree with TRBD2. Germline V gene data show CDR1 as SGHTA and CDR2 as FQGTGA. V lost 5 bases, J lost 4 bases, and 5 bases stayed unmatched. CDR3 length: 16 residues. The CDR3 region has the DNA TGTGCCAGCAGCCTACTAGCGGGAGGAGGCACCGGGGAGCTGTTTTTT. Translating it yields CASSLLAGGGTGELFF.

The chain links TRBV29-1 to TRBJ1-1, with D possibly matching TRBD1 (6 bases). Trimming removed 4 bases at V and 6 bases at J, with 21 bases between. This CDR3 has 15 amino acids. Germline assignment: CDR1 SQVTM and CDR2 ANQGSEA. The CDR3 nucleotides read TGCAGCGTTGCCCCCCACAGGGCTTCGTGGGCTGAAGCTTTCTTT. This encodes CSVAPHRASWAEAFF.

The rearrangement joins TRBV19 to TRBJ2-6, with D perhaps TRBD1 (6 bases). This CDR3 has 15 amino acids. The germline gives CDR1 LNHDA, CDR2 SQIVND (reference sequence). Trimming left V 6 bases short and J 0 bases short, with 9 bases between. CDR3 region: CASSPGDSGANVLTF. The CDR3 nucleotides are TGTGCCAGTAGCCCAGGGGACTCTGGGGCCAACGTCCTGACTTTC.

This clone was seen just once. V and J are TRBV2 and TRBJ2-1; TRBD2 aligns across 7 bases. Germline V gene data show CDR1 as SNHLY and CDR2 as FYNNEI. V lost 11 bases, J lost 6 bases, and 13 bases stayed unmatched. This CDR3 region has 14 residues. The CDR3, as DNA: TGTGCCGGCCCCGGGGCTAGCGGCGTCAATGAGCAGTTCTTC. Its translation is CAGPGASGVNEQFF.

V is TRBV10-1 and J is TRBJ2-3; the D is unclear. The CDR3 sequence is 15 residues long. Trimming shortened V by 0 bases and J by 2 bases, and 9 bases separated the two germline ends. Per germline, CDR1 WNHNN and CDR2 SYGVQD (reference sequence). In nucleotides, the CDR3 is TGCGCCAGCAGTGAGTCAGCCTTTAACACAGATACGCAGTATTTT. Translated: CASSESAFNTDTQYF.

V usage is TRBV9 and J usage is TRBJ1-1; D ambiguous. Germline V gene lookup returns CDR1 SGDLS and CDR2 YYNGEE. The CDR3 totals 13 residues. Trimming removed 0 bases at V and 8 bases at J, with 11 bases between. CDR3 protein: CASSVGVGGEAFF. CDR3 DNA: TGTGCCAGCAGCGTAGGGGTTGGAGGAGAAGCTTTCTTT.

V gene TRBV11-2 combines with J gene TRBJ1-4, with 9 bases aligning to TRBD1. Unmatched junction bases numbered 16, after V lost 5 bases and J lost 6 bases. The CDR3 is 18 residues long. The germline gives CDR1 SGHAT, CDR2 FQNNGV. CDR3 nucleotides: TGTGCCAGCAGCGCACTGGAGTGGGACACAGGGGGCCATGAAAAACTGTTTTTT. This codes for CASSALEWDTGGHEKLFF.

The chain employs TRBV19 and TRBJ1-5; possibly TRBD1 for D (5 bases). The CDR3 length is 12 residues. The germline CDR1 and CDR2 sequences are LNHDA and SQIVND (reference sequence). Here the CDR3 reads CGTDGGGQPQHF. The CDR3 DNA reads as TGTGGGACGGACGGGGGTGGACAGCCCCAGCATTTT.